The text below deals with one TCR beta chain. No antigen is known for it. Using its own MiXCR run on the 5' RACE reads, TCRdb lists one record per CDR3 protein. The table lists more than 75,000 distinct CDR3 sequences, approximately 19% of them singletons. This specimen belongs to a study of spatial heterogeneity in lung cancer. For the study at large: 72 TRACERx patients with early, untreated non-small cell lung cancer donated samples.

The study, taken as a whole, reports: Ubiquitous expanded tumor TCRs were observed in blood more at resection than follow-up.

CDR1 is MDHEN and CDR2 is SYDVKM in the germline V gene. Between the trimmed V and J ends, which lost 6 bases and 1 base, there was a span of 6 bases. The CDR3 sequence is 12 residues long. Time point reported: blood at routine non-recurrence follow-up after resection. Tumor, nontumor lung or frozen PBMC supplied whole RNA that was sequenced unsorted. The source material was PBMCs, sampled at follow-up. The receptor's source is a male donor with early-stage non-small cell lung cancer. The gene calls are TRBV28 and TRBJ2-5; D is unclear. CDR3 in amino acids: CASRRTQETQYF. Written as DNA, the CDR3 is TGTGCCAGCAGAAGGACCCAAGAGACCCAGTACTTC.